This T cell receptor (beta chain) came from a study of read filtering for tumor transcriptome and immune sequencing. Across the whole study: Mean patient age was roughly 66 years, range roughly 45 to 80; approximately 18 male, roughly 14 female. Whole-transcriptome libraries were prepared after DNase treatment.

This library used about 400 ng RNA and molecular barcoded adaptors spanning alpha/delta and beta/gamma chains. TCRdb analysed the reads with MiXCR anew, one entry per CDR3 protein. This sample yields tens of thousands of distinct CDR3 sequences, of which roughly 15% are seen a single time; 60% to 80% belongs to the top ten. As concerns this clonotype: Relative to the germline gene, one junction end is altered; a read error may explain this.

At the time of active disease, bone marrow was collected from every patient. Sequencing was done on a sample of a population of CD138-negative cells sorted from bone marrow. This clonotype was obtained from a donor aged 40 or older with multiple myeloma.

The CDR3: CSVVGQYQEAQYF. CDR3 sequence (DNA): TGCAGCGTTGTAGGGCAGTACCAAGAGGCCCAGTACTTC. The rearrangement links TRBV29-1 to TRBJ2-5; no reliable D call. CDR1 is SQVTM, CDR2 ANQGSEA, per germline. The CDR3 runs 13 residues.